The source of this TCR beta chain is a study of OX40 agonist ivuxolimab in advanced cancers. Study overall: Antecedent anti-PD-1, anti-PD-L1 or anti-CTLA-4 therapy was permissible, with about 40% having received some.

Repertoires were generated with immunoSEQ multiplex PCR, while TCRdb's copy carries only in-frame clones and drops some. The sample has more than 50,000 clones; 85% are singletons. This CDR3 is built from 14 residues. Germline V CDR1 and CDR2: MGHDK, SYGVNS. V was clipped by 7 bases and J by 0 bases, with 11 bases between them. The sequenced sample was CD4+ or CD8+ T cells sorted from blood, obtained in a trial of the OX40 agonist ivuxolimab. The chain joins TRBV25-1 to TRBJ2-3; the D is unclear. This receptor was identified in an adult with an advanced solid tumor such as melanoma, head and neck, liver or kidney cancer. The CDR3 sequence: CASTSRSSTDTQYF. In DNA form, the CDR3 reads TGTGCCAGCACTTCTAGGTCTAGCACAGATACGCAGTATTTT. Full variable domain (remainder filled in from reference TRBV25-1 and TRBJ2-3): EADIYQTPRYLVIGTGKKITLECSQTMGHDKMYWYQQDPGMELHLIHYSYGVNSTEKGDLSSESTVSRIRTEHFPLTLESARPSHTSQYLCASTSRSSTDTQYFGPGTRLTVL.